This T cell receptor (beta chain) originates from a study of cytomegalovirus exposure and HLA in healthy donors. On the study more broadly: A prior analysis found about 110 million unique TCR beta sequences from some 200 million T cells. Notes on the study in general: Later genetic work tied a missense DCLRE1C variant to beta-chain V and J trimming.

This clone showed up just a few times. Its target is unknown. A read error may account for a junction end that differs from germline. The CDR3 covers 16 residues. CDR1 and CDR2 from the germline V gene are SEHNR and FQNEAQ (reference sequence). It was with 60 Vbeta and 13 Jbeta primers that the PCR ran. The protocol was immunoSEQ multiplex PCR, while the TCRdb copy is restricted to in-frame clones and leaves out a portion. This sample has roughly 190,000 clones; 75% to 80% occur once, and the top ten carry around 14%. It was healthy bone marrow donors who served as donors. This TCR was recovered from a woman aged 30 to 39 in good health and CMV-seropositive. The specimen sequenced was PBMCs. The chain is built from TRBV7-9 and TRBJ2-5, with TRBD2 identical over 8 bases. The CDR3 loop reads CSSSFRAGGLQETQYF. The CDR3 nucleotides read TGTTCCAGCAGCTTTAGGGCGGGGGGCTTACAAGAGACCCAGTACTTC.